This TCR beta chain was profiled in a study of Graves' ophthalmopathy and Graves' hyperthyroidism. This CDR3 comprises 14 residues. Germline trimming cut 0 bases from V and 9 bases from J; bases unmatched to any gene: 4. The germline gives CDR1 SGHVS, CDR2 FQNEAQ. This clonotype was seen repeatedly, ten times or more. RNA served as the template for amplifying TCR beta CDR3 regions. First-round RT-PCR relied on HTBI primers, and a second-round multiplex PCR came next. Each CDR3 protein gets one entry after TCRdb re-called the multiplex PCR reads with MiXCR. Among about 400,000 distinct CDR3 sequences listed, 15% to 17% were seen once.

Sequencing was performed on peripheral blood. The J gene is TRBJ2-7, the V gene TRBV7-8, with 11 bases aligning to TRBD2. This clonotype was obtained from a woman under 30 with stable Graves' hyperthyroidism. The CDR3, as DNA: TGTGCCAGCAGCTTAGCACCCCTAGCGGGGGGGCAGTACTTC. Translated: CASSLAPLAGGQYF.